Below are 27 T cell receptor beta chains sequenced from a single sample in a study of cytomegalovirus exposure and HLA in healthy donors. The PCR used 60 Vbeta and 13 Jbeta primers. The data were produced by immunoSEQ multiplex PCR, yet TCRdb's version contains in-frame clones alone and is incomplete. The sample yields around 170,000 clones, around 78% seen once. The specimen sequenced was PBMCs. The receptors come from a man aged 18-30 years in good health and CMV-seronegative.

This clone has a handful of counts. The chain is built from TRBV6-4 and TRBJ2-3; 14 bases match TRBD2. J lost 4 bases, V lost 0 bases, and 0 bases had no gene match. Germline CDR1 MRHNA, CDR2 SNTAGT. This CDR3 has 16 amino acids. The CDR3: CASSDSTSGGADTQYF. The CDR3 DNA reads as TGTGCCAGCAGTGACTCGACTAGCGGGGGGGCAGATACGCAGTATTTT.

CDR3 loop: CAISVGGRARGETQYF. CDR3 nucleotides: TGTGCCATCAGTGTTGGGGGGAGGGCCAGGGGAGAGACCCAGTACTTC. The chain is built from TRBV10-3 and TRBJ2-5; TRBD2 might be the D (7 bases). The CDR3 is 16 residues long. CDR1 ENHRY and CDR2 SYGVKD come from the germline V gene. V was clipped by 4 bases and J by 4 bases, with 19 bases between them.

This sequence joins TRBV27 and TRBJ2-3, with 9 bases identical to TRBD1. The CDR3 has 16 amino acids. The junction had 10 bases not matched to a gene; V was cut back by 5 bases and J by 4 bases. Germline CDR1 MNHEY, CDR2 SMNVEV (reference sequence). CDR3: CASSQLPGTGPDTQYF. The CDR3 DNA reads as TGTGCCAGCAGTCAACTCCCCGGGACAGGGCCAGATACGCAGTATTTT.

J is TRBJ2-6 and V is TRBV2, with D possibly matching TRBD1 (5 bases). This CDR3 is 17 amino acids long. Trimming removed 3 bases from V and 0 bases from J, with 12 bases in between. The germline V gene encodes CDR1 SNHLY and CDR2 FYNNEI. The CDR3 loop reads CASSDRDTVSGANVLTF. The CDR3 nucleotides read TGTGCCAGCAGTGACAGGGATACCGTCTCTGGGGCCAACGTCCTGACTTTC.

The chain carries TRBV6-5 and TRBJ2-7; the match to TRBD2 covers 10 bases. The CDR3 is 16 residues long. Germline V lookup: CDR1 MNHEY, CDR2 SVGAGI. The junction had 3 bases not matched to a gene; V was cut back by 0 bases and J by 1 base. The DNA of the CDR3 is TGTGCCAGCAGTTACTCCACTAGCGGGGTATCCTACGAGCAGTACTTC. Its protein product is CASSYSTSGVSYEQYF.

The CDR3 spells CASSRMGLGEQFF. CDR3 nucleotides: TGTGCCAGCAGTCGAATGGGCTTAGGCGAGCAGTTCTTC. The chain couples TRBV28 to TRBJ2-1; D ambiguous. V lost 5 bases and J 10 bases, leaving 15 bases between the germline ends. From germline, CDR1 is MDHEN and CDR2 SYDVKM. The CDR3 loop spans 13 amino acids.

V is TRBV28 and J is TRBJ2-7; no definite D call. V was cut by 5 bases and J by 3 bases, with 5 bases left in between. Germline values: CDR1 MDHEN, CDR2 SYDVKM. This CDR3 region has 11 residues. CDR3 residues: CASSPRYEQYF. The CDR3 nucleotides read TGTGCCAGCAGTCCCCGCTACGAGCAGTACTTC.

The chain recombines TRBV19 with TRBJ2-7; perhaps TRBD2 as D (5 bases). Trimming shortened V by 5 bases and J by 0 bases, and 11 bases separated the two germline ends. The germline V gene encodes CDR1 LNHDA and CDR2 SQIVND (reference sequence). This CDR3 is built from 14 residues. DNA of the CDR3: TGTGCCAGTAGTGGAAGCGGATCCTCCTACGAGCAGTACTTC. This codes for CASSGSGSSYEQYF.

The rearrangement links TRBV5-3 to TRBJ2-1; D is possibly TRBD2 (6 bases). TRBV5-3 is an ORF, and what it does is uncertain. The CDR3 is 14 amino acids. CDR3 protein: CEKVERARRNEQFF. Written as DNA, the CDR3 is TGTGAAAAAGTCGAGCGGGCAAGAAGGAATGAGCAGTTCTTC.

V and J are TRBV6-6 and TRBJ2-7; 7 nucleotides agree with TRBD2. Trimming at V came to 6 bases and at J to 10 bases, leaving 6 bases not matched to a gene. CDR3 length equals 11 residues. CDR1 is MNHNY and CDR2 is SVGAGI in the germline V gene (reference sequence). The CDR3 nucleotides read TGTGCCAGCAGAAAACGGGGGGAACAGTACTTC. Translation gives CASRKRGEQYF.

The chain carries TRBV6-1 and TRBJ1-3, with no clear D. Germline assignment: CDR1 MNHNS and CDR2 SASEGT. This CDR3 contains 12 residues. V was shortened by 6 bases and J by 4 bases, with 7 bases between the two germline ends. The CDR3 nucleotides read TGTGCCAGCAGCCTTATGGGAAACACCATATATTTT. The encoded protein is CASSLMGNTIYF.

This clone was seen a few times. This chain uses TRBV28 with TRBJ2-7, with a weak D call TRBD1 (5 bases). The CDR3 length is 14 residues. Germline CDR1 MDHEN, CDR2 SYDVKM. V lost 3 bases, J lost 2 bases, and 11 bases lay in between. CDR3 sequence: CASSFFGQAYEQYF. The CDR3 region has the DNA TGTGCCAGCAGTTTCTTCGGACAAGCCTACGAGCAGTACTTC.

The rearrangement joins TRBV7-8 to TRBJ1-5; no clear D. V was clipped by 1 base and J by 6 bases, with 28 bases between them. The CDR3 covers 20 residues. Germline V gene data show CDR1 as SGHVS and CDR2 as FQNEAQ. CDR3 amino acids: CASSLGFLRAGPLVGQPQHF. CDR3 nucleotides: TGTGCCAGCAGCTTAGGGTTCTTGAGGGCTGGCCCCCTTGTCGGTCAGCCCCAGCATTTT.

The genes are TRBV6-1 and TRBJ2-5, with D perhaps TRBD2 (6 bases). Judging by the DNA end, TRBJ2-7 fits better; the J call may be wrong. Germline CDR1 is MNHNS and CDR2 is SASEGT. The CDR3 extends over 13 amino acids. This CDR3 is CATSGRYTYEQYF. CDR3 DNA: TGTGCCACCTCGGGGAGGTACACCTACGAGCAGTACTTC.

The rearrangement links TRBV7-9 to TRBJ1-1; D may be TRBD1 (5 bases). V lost 2 bases, J lost 11 bases, and 12 bases lay in between. The CDR3 length is 12 residues. CDR1 and CDR2 (germline): SEHNR, FQNEAQ (reference sequence). The CDR3 loop reads CASSLSGLGAFF. CDR3 DNA: TGTGCCAGCAGCTTATCGGGACTGGGGGCTTTCTTT. The full variable domain, with the rest looked up from reference TRBV7-9 and TRBJ1-1, is DTGVSQNPRHKITKRGQNVTFRCDPISEHNRLYWYRQTLGQGPEFLTYFQNEAQLEKSRLLSDRFSAERPKGSFSTLEIQRTEQGDSAMYLCASSLSGLGAFFGQGTRLTVV.

V gene TRBV7-9 combines with J gene TRBJ2-7; tentative D call: TRBD2 (5 bases). The CDR3 has 14 residues. V lost 3 bases to trimming and J lost 4 bases, with 13 bases between them. CDR1 SEHNR and CDR2 FQNEAQ come from the germline V gene (reference sequence). For the CDR3, the DNA is TGTGCCAGCAGCTTGCCTAGCCTTGCTTACGAGCAGTACTTC. Protein sequence: CASSLPSLAYEQYF.

The chain combines TRBV5-1 with TRBJ2-3; 7 bases line up with TRBD1. CDR3 length: 15 residues. The V gene's germline CDR1 is SGHRS and CDR2 YFSETQ. Trimming took 0 bases from V and 4 from J; bases not matched to a gene: 5. The CDR3 is CASSLGEGGPDTQYF. The CDR3 nucleotides are TGCGCCAGCAGCTTGGGTGAAGGGGGCCCAGATACGCAGTATTTT.

The chain combines TRBV7-9 with TRBJ1-2; TRBD1 agrees at 9 bases. The CDR3 length is 14 residues. V shed 2 bases, J shed 8 bases, and the junction held 6 bases outside the gene matches. The V gene's germline CDR1 is SEHNR and CDR2 FQNEAQ (reference sequence). CDR3 nucleotide sequence: TGTGCCAGCAGCTTAAACAGGGGGCCTATGGGCTACACCTTC. This translates into CASSLNRGPMGYTF.

This chain joins TRBV9 and TRBJ2-1; 12 bases align to TRBD2. Per the germline V gene, CDR1 is SGDLS and CDR2 is YYNGEE. V trimming: 4 bases; J trimming: 4 bases; junction bases outside the gene matches: 3. CDR3 length: 15 amino acids. CDR3 residues: CASSPGLAGYNEQFF. The CDR3 region has the DNA TGTGCCAGCAGCCCCGGACTAGCGGGATACAATGAGCAGTTCTTC.

The V and J genes are TRBV19 and TRBJ1-1, with TRBD1 identical over 7 bases. With V trimmed by 7 bases and J by 6 bases, 11 bases remained unmatched. In germline, CDR1 is LNHDA, CDR2 SQIVND (reference sequence). The CDR3 contains 14 residues. The CDR3 loop is CASILTGRGPEAFF. DNA for the CDR3: TGTGCCAGTATATTGACAGGGAGAGGCCCTGAAGCTTTCTTT.

As to this clone: The sample has other DNA sequences that encode this CDR3 too. The rearrangement links TRBV28 to TRBJ2-7; TRBD1 is a possible D gene (5 bases). With 5 bases removed from V and 0 bases from J, the gap between germline ends came to 11 bases. This CDR3 is 14 amino acids long. In germline, CDR1 is MDHEN, CDR2 SYDVKM. CDR3 amino acids: CASSPPQGSYEQYF. In DNA form, the CDR3 reads TGTGCCAGCAGTCCCCCCCAGGGCTCCTACGAGCAGTACTTC.

The chain employs TRBV9 and TRBJ2-3; 9 bases match TRBD2. The CDR3 has 15 residues. Germline CDR1 and CDR2: SGDLS and YYNGEE. J gave up 6 bases and V 4 bases, and 9 bases lay outside the gene matches. This CDR3 is CASSPVAGAEDTQYF. In DNA form, the CDR3 reads TGTGCCAGCAGCCCCGTAGCGGGGGCGGAGGATACGCAGTATTTT.

J is TRBJ1-3 and V is TRBV5-8; a possible D gene is TRBD1 (6 bases). The germline V gene encodes CDR1 SGHTS and CDR2 YDEGEE. The CDR3 runs 15 residues. The ends were cut back, 2 bases at V and 2 bases at J, with 11 bases in the middle. The CDR3 DNA sequence: TGTGCCAGCAGCTTTGGGGACACCCCTGGAAACACCATATATTTT. This codes for CASSFGDTPGNTIYF.

The chain is built from TRBV11-2 and TRBJ2-7; tentatively, D is TRBD1 (5 bases). The CDR3 is 15 amino acids. V lost 0 bases and J 3 bases, leaving 12 bases between the germline ends. The germline V gene encodes CDR1 SGHAT and CDR2 FQNNGV. CDR3 DNA sequence: TGTGCCAGCAGCTTAGATGGGCCAGGGCACTACGAGCAGTACTTC. Its translation: CASSLDGPGHYEQYF. The whole variable domain, filled in from reference TRBV11-2 and TRBJ2-7, reads EAGVAQSPRYKIIEKRQSVAFWCNPISGHATLYWYQQILGQGPKLLIQFQNNGVVDDSQLPKDRFSAERLKGVDSTLKIQPAKLEDSAVYLCASSLDGPGHYEQYFGPGTRLTVT.

This chain connects TRBV10-3 to TRBJ1-6; D call uncertain. V was shortened by 6 bases and J by 3 bases, with 21 bases between the two germline ends. Germline V gene sequence: CDR1 ENHRY, CDR2 SYGVKD. This CDR3 has 18 residues. The CDR3, as DNA: TGTGCCATCAGGGAAACGAATGCGGCAGCTAGCTATAATTCACCCCTCCACTTT. Protein product: CAIRETNAAASYNSPLHF.

J is TRBJ2-5 and V is TRBV5-6; 8 nucleotides line up with TRBD2. The CDR3 covers 16 residues. The trim removed 4 bases at V and 0 bases at J, leaving 8 bases unmatched. Germline V lookup: CDR1 SGHDT, CDR2 YYEEEE. CDR3 residues: CASSLWTSSHQETQYF. In DNA, the CDR3 is TGTGCCAGCAGCCTGTGGACTAGCAGTCACCAAGAGACCCAGTACTTC. The variable domain in full, completed from reference TRBV5-6 and TRBJ2-5, reads DAGVTQSPTHLIKTRGQQVTLRCSPKSGHDTVSWYQQALGQGPQFIFQYYEEEERQRGNFPDRFSGHQFPNYSSELNVNALLLGDSALYLCASSLWTSSHQETQYFGPGTRLLVL.

The rearrangement links TRBV4-1 to TRBJ2-1, with 15 positions matching TRBD2. The germline CDR1 and CDR2 sequences are MGHRA and YSYEKL. V lost 2 bases to trimming and J lost 6 bases; unmatched junction nucleotides: 8. There are 18 residues in the CDR3. CDR3 in amino acids: CASSQIDLGLAGGNEQFF. CDR3 in DNA: TGCGCCAGCAGCCAAATCGATTTGGGACTAGCGGGAGGCAATGAGCAGTTCTTC.